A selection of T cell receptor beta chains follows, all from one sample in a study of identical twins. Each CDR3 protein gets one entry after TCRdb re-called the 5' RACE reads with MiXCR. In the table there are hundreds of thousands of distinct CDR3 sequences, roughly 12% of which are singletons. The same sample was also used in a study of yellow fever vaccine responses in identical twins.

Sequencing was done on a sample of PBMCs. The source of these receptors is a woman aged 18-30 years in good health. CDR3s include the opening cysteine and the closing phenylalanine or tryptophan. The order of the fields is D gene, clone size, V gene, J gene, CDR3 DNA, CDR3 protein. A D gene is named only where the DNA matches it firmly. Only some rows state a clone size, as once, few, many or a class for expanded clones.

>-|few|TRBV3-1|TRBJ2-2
TGTGCCAGCAGCCACCCTCCGGGGGTCCGTTCCGGGGAGCTGTTTTTT
CASSHPPGVRSGELFF
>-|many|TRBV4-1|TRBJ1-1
TGCGCCAGCAGCCAAATGTCCACTGAAGCTTTCTTT
CASSQMSTEAFF
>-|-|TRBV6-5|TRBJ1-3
TGTGCCAGCAGTTATGAGGGGCGCCGAAACACCATATATTTT
CASSYEGRRNTIYF
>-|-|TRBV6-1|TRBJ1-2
TGTGCCAGCAGCCTTTTGGGAGCAGGCTATGGCTACACCTTC
CASSLLGAGYGYTF
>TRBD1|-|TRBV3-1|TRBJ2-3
TGTGCCAGCAGCCACACGGACAGGGCGACAGATACGCAGTATTTT
CASSHTDRATDTQYF
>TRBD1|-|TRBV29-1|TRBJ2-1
TGCAGCGTTGAAAACCCCGGGACAGGGCAGTTCTTC
CSVENPGTGQFF
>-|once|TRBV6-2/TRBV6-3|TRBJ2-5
TGTGCCAGCAGTTACACCCCCCGGTCTCCAGAGACCCAGTACTTC
CASSYTPRSPETQYF
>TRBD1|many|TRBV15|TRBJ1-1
TGTGCCACCTTGGGCCAGGGACAGCACACTGAAGCTTTCTTT
CATLGQGQHTEAFF
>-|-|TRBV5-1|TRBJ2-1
TGCGCCAGCAGCCGCCTTTATGAGCAGTTCTTC
CASSRLYEQFF
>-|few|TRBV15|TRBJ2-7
TGTGCCACCAGCAGAGATACAGGATCCTACGAGCAGTACTTC
CATSRDTGSYEQYF
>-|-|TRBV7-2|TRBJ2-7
TGTGCCACCAGGGCGGACGGATACTACGAGCAGTACTTC
CATRADGYYEQYF
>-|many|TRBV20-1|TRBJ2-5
TGCAGTGCTACCGAAGGAGAGACCCAGTACTTC
CSATEGETQYF
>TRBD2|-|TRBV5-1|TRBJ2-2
TGCGCCAGCAGCAAAGCGGGAGACACCGGGGAGCTGTTTTTT
CASSKAGDTGELFF
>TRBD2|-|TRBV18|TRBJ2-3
TGTGCCAGCTCACCCCGGGCTAGCGGGCGTACTAACACAGATACGCAGTATTTT
CASSPRASGRTNTDTQYF
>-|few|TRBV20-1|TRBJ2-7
TGCAGTGCTAGAACCAGCCGGGCCAGCTCCTACGAGCAGTACTTC
CSARTSRASSYEQYF
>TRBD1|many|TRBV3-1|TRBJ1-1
TGTGCCAGCAGCTCCTGGACAGGGGACACTGAAGCTTTCTTT
CASSSWTGDTEAFF
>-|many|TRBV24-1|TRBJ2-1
TGTGCCACCAGTGATTTGCAGTCAGGGGCCTCCTACAATGAGCAGTTCTTC
CATSDLQSGASYNEQFF
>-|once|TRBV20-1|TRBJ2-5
TGCTGTGCTAGCTCGGCCGGGAGCTCCCTCTTGGAGACCCAGTACTTC
CCASSAGSSLLETQYF
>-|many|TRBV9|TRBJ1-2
TGTGCCAGCAGCGTCACCGGACAGAGCAACTATGGCTACACCTTC
CASSVTGQSNYGYTF
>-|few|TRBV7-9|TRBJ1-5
TGTGCCAGCAGCATCGACGGGACATCTCAGCCCCAGCATTTT
CASSIDGTSQPQHF
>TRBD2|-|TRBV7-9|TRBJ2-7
TGTGCCAGCAGCTTAGGTTCGCTAGCGGGAGACGAGCAGTACTTC
CASSLGSLAGDEQYF
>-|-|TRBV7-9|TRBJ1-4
TGTGCCAGCAGTCCGGTTACAACTAATGAAAAACTGTTTTTT
CASSPVTTNEKLFF
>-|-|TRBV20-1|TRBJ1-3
TGCAGTGCTAGTGGTGGTGGCGACACCATATATTTT
CSASGGGDTIYF
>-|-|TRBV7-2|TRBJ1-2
TGTGCCAGCAGCAGCCCCAGGGGCTACACCTTC
CASSSPRGYTF